The clone carrying this T cell receptor beta chain is large. Its antigen is not known. Because this beta chain is a stray read in a library intended to capture alpha chains, its abundance should not be given much weight. Stated time point: sample taken at primary tumor resection. The sequenced material consisted of unsorted whole RNA from tumor, nontumor lung or frozen PBMC. TCRdb re-called the 5' RACE reads with MiXCR, one entry per CDR3 protein. The table has about 7,000 distinct CDR3 sequences, less than 15% seen once. CDR3 length equals 16 residues. Germline lookup yields CDR1 SGDLS and CDR2 YYNGEE. Trimming cost V 0 bases and J 2 bases; bases outside gene matches: 4. This sample was included in a study of spatial heterogeneity in lung cancer. Overall study findings and caveats: Expanded alpha and beta TCR counts within tumors tracked tumor mutation counts.

The clonotype originates from a male donor with early-stage non-small cell lung cancer. This material consisted of lung tumor tissue, taken at surgery. This rearrangement joins TRBV9 to TRBJ2-3; 9 bases fit TRBD2. As DNA, the CDR3 is TGTGCCAGCAGCGTAGCTAGCGGGGTACACACAGATACGCAGTATTTT. Translation gives CASSVASGVHTDTQYF.